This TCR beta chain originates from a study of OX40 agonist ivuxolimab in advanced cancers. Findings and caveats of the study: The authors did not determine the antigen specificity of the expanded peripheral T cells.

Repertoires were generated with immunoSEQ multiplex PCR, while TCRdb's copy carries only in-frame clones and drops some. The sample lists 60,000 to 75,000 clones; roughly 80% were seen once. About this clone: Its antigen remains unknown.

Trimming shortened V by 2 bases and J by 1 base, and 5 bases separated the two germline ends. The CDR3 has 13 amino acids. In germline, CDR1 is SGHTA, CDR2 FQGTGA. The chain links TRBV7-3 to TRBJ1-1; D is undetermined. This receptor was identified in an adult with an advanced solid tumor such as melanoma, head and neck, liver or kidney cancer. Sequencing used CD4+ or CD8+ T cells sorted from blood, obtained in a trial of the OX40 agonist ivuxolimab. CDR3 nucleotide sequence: TGTGCCAGCAGCTTAGAGGCGAACACTGAAGCTTTCTTT. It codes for CASSLEANTEAFF.